These 17 T cell receptor beta chains originate from one sample sequenced in a study of CD8+ T cells in alopecia areata. Treatment meaning: oral pan-JAK inhibitor, 5-10 mg twice daily. The authors extracted RNA and reverse transcribed it into cDNA as the sequencing template. Here immunoSEQ multiplex PCR was the method, and the copy in TCRdb shows in-frame clones only, minus some. This table holds 95,000 to 110,000 clones, around 84% found once. Sample: CD8+ T cells sorted from blood, taken at week 24, from a patient treated with tofacitinib. These receptors all stem from a human donor with alopecia areata.

This clone came up a few times. V is TRBV9 and J is TRBJ1-3; D is ambiguous. V was clipped by 0 bases and J by 4 bases, with 2 bases between them. This CDR3 comprises 12 residues. Germline V gene sequence: CDR1 SGDLS, CDR2 YYNGEE. CDR3: CASSVGGNTIYF. The CDR3 DNA sequence: TGTGCCAGCAGCGTAGGGGGAAACACCATATATTTT.

V gene TRBV7-2 combines with J gene TRBJ2-3; D is unresolved. Germline V gene sequence: CDR1 SGHTA, CDR2 FQGNSA. This CDR3 has 17 amino acids. V gave up 3 bases and J gave up 2 bases, with 18 bases separating them. The CDR3 DNA follows: TGTGCCAGCAGCTTTGTATCCATGGCCTCGGACACAGATACGCAGTATTTT. Amino acid sequence: CASSFVSMASDTDTQYF.

The rearrangement joins TRBV9 to TRBJ2-1; tentatively, D is TRBD2 (5 bases). The ends were cut back, 0 bases at V and 3 bases at J, with 10 bases in the middle. The CDR3 sequence is 15 residues long. Germline V gene data show CDR1 as SGDLS and CDR2 as YYNGEE. CDR3 region: CASSVGGKVYNEQFF. The CDR3 nucleotides are TGTGCCAGCAGCGTAGGAGGGAAGGTCTACAATGAGCAGTTCTTC.

The sample holds one count of this clone. The chain recombines TRBV7-9 with TRBJ2-6, with 9 bases matching TRBD1. The length of the CDR3 is 18 residues. Germline values: CDR1 SEHNR, CDR2 FQNEAQ (reference sequence). The V gene end was trimmed by 4 bases and the J gene end by 0 bases; junction bases not matched to a gene: 7. Here the CDR3 reads CASSSRTGVNSGANVLTF. In nucleotides, the CDR3 is TGTGCCAGCAGCTCAAGGACAGGGGTTAACTCTGGGGCCAACGTCCTGACTTTC.

This chain joins TRBV30 and TRBJ1-2, with D unresolved. From germline, CDR1 is GTSNPN and CDR2 SVGIG (reference sequence). The CDR3 is 11 amino acids. Trimming stripped 4 bases from V and 7 bases from J, with 10 bases between. The DNA for the CDR3 is TGTGCCTGGACCGGCCTCAGTGGCTACACCTTC. The encoded protein is CAWTGLSGYTF.

V gene TRBV4-3 combines with J gene TRBJ1-3; 8 bases agree with TRBD1. This CDR3 has 16 amino acids. With 0 bases clipped from V and 2 bases from J, the junction kept 3 bases outside the gene matches. The V gene's germline CDR1 is LGHNA and CDR2 YSLEER. CDR3 in DNA: TGCGCCAGCAGCCAAGATAGACAGGGGCCTGGAAACACCATATATTTT. Amino acid sequence: CASSQDRQGPGNTIYF.

Points on this clone: The junction shows a germline mismatch at one end, possibly a read error. The CDR3 sequence is CASSLGGLTNDF. The CDR3 DNA sequence: TGTGCCAGCAGTTTAGGGGGCCTCACGAATGACTTC. The chain is built from TRBV28 and TRBJ2-7, with D perhaps TRBD1 (6 bases). Germline CDR1 reads MDHEN; CDR2 reads SYDVKM. The CDR3 is made up of 12 amino acids.

V is TRBV6-5 and J is TRBJ2-1, with D possibly matching TRBD2 (5 bases). The V gene lost 2 bases and the J gene lost 4 bases, with 12 bases spanning the gap. This CDR3 has 15 residues. Per germline, CDR1 MNHEY and CDR2 SVGAGI. The CDR3 nucleotides read TGTGCCAGCAGTTACCTACCAAGCGGTTACAATGAGCAGTTCTTC. Residues: CASSYLPSGYNEQFF.

This chain links TRBV6-5 with TRBJ2-3, with D possibly being TRBD1 or TRBD2 (5 bases each). The CDR3 has 14 amino acids. Germline CDR1 MNHEY, CDR2 SVGAGI. V was shortened by 0 bases and J by 3 bases, with 7 bases between the two germline ends. The CDR3 here is CASSYSRGTDTQYF. CDR3 nucleotide sequence: TGTGCCAGCAGTTACTCGAGGGGTACAGATACGCAGTATTTT.

This rearrangement joins TRBV7-9 to TRBJ2-4, with D hard to call. V was trimmed by 5 bases and J by 1 base, leaving 9 bases between them. The CDR3 totals 14 residues. Germline CDR1 and CDR2: SEHNR and FQNEAQ (reference sequence). The CDR3 DNA reads as TGTGCCAGCAGCCCCGGGCCCGCCAAAAACATTCAGTACTTC. This encodes CASSPGPAKNIQYF.

This clone has just one count. The rearrangement joins TRBV4-3 to TRBJ2-7, with D perhaps matching TRBD1 (5 bases). V was pared by 0 bases and J by 6 bases, with 15 bases between. The CDR3 spans 15 residues. In germline, CDR1 is LGHNA, CDR2 YSLEER. The CDR3 sequence is CASSQDSQGVGEQYF. CDR3 DNA sequence: TGCGCCAGCAGCCAAGATAGTCAGGGTGTGGGCGAGCAGTACTTC.

The chain recombines TRBV4-3 with TRBJ2-1; TRBD1 matches at 9 bases. Unmatched junction bases numbered 6, after V lost 4 bases and J lost 5 bases. Germline loops: CDR1 LGHNA, CDR2 YSLEER. The CDR3 extends over 15 amino acids. CDR3 nucleotide sequence: TGCGCCAGCAGCCCACAGGGGGCAACCCACAATGAGCAGTTCTTC. It codes for CASSPQGATHNEQFF.

The rearrangement uses TRBV7-9 and TRBJ2-5; D uncertain. Germline lookup yields CDR1 SEHNR and CDR2 FQNEAQ (reference sequence). The CDR3 has 14 amino acids. V lost 5 bases, J lost 1 base, and 11 bases lay in between. CDR3: CASSADVSQETQYF. CDR3 bases: TGTGCCAGCAGCGCCGATGTGAGCCAAGAGACCCAGTACTTC.

The V and J genes are TRBV27 and TRBJ2-7, with 8 bases fitting TRBD1. The V gene's germline CDR1 is MNHEY and CDR2 SMNVEV (reference sequence). V trimming: 0 bases; J trimming: 8 bases; junction bases outside the gene matches: 3. CDR3 length: 13 amino acids. In DNA form, the CDR3 reads TGTGCCAGCAGTTTATCGGACAGGGACCAGCAGTACTTC. This sequence encodes CASSLSDRDQQYF.

This chain links TRBV27 with TRBJ2-7, with TRBD1 matching 9 bases. The CDR3 totals 16 residues. The V gene end was trimmed by 5 bases and the J gene end by 3 bases; junction bases not matched to a gene: 11. Germline loops: CDR1 MNHEY, CDR2 SMNVEV (reference sequence). This chain's CDR3 is CASSRNGGTGLYEQYF. The CDR3 DNA sequence: TGTGCCAGCAGTCGAAACGGCGGGACAGGGCTCTACGAGCAGTACTTC.

CDR3 amino acids: CASSTWDGRGADTQYF. In nucleotides, the CDR3 is TGTGCCAGTAGTACCTGGGACGGCCGAGGGGCAGATACGCAGTATTTT. The chain links TRBV19 to TRBJ2-3; perhaps D is TRBD1 or TRBD2 (5 bases each). This CDR3 is 16 amino acids long. V was clipped by 4 bases and J by 4 bases, with 18 bases between them. The germline V gene has CDR1 LNHDA and CDR2 SQIVND (reference sequence).

The genes are TRBV27 and TRBJ2-2; 7 nucleotides agree with TRBD1. Germline values: CDR1 MNHEY, CDR2 SMNVEV (reference sequence). The junction had 4 bases not matched to a gene; V was cut back by 4 bases and J by 5 bases. CDR3 length equals 14 residues. The CDR3 bases are TGTGCCAGCAGTTGGCAGGGGGTAACCGGGGAGCTGTTTTTT. It specifies CASSWQGVTGELFF.